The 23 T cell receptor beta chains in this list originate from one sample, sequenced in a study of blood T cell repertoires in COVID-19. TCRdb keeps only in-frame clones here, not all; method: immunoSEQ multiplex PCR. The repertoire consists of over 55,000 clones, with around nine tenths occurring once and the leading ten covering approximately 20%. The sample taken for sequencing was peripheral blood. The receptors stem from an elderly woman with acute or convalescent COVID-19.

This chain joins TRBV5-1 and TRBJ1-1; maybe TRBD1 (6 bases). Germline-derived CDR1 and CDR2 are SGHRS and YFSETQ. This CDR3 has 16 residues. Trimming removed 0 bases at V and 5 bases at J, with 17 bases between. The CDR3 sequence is CASSLGWGLMDTEAFF. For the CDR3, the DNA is TGCGCCAGCAGCTTGGGCTGGGGGCTGATGGATACTGAAGCTTTCTTT. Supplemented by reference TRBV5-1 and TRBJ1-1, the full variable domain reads KAGVTQTPRYLIKTRGQQVTLSCSPISGHRSVSWYQQTPGQGLQFLFEYFSETQRNKGNFPGRFSGRQFSNSRSEMNVSTLELGDSALYLCASSLGWGLMDTEAFFGQGTRLTVV.

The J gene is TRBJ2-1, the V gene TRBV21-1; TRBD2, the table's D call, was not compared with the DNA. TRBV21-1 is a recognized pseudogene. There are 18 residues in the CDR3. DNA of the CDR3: TGTGCCAGCAGCCGGGGGACTAAGCCTCGGTTGGTCTACAATGAGCAGTTCTTC. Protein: CASSRGTKPRLVYNEQFF.

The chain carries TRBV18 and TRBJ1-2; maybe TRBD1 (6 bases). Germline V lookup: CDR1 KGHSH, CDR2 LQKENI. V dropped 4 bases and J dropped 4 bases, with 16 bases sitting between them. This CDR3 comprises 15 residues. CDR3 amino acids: CASSLRDISAYGYTF. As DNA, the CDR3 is TGTGCCAGCTCACTTAGGGACATATCCGCCTATGGCTACACCTTC.

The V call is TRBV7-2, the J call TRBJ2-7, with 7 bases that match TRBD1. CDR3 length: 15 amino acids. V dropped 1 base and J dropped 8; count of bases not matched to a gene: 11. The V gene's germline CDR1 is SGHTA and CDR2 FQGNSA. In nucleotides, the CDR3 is TGTGCCAGCAGCTTAGAGGTGGGACAGCCCCTCCAGCAGTACTTC. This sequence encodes CASSLEVGQPLQQYF.

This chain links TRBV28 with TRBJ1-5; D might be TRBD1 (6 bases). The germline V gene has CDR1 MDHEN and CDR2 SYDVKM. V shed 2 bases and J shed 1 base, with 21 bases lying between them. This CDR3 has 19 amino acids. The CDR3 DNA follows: TGTGCCAGCAGTTTACCTACCCGCCAAACAGGGATAAGCAATCAGCCCCAGCATTTT. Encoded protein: CASSLPTRQTGISNQPQHF.

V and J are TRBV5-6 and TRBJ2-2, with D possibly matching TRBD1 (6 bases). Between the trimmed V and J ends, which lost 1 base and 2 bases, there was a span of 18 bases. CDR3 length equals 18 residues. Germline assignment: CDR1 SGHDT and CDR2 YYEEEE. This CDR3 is CASSLTNIGQPNTGELFF. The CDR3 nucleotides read TGTGCCAGCAGCTTGACGAATATAGGACAGCCCAACACCGGGGAGCTGTTTTTT.

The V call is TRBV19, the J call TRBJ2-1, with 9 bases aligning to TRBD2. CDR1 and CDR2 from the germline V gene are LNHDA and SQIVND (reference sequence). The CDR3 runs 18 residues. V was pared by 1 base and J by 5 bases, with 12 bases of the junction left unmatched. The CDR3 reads CASSIGGGGFRLNNEQFF. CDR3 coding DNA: TGTGCCAGTAGTATAGGCGGGGGGGGGTTCCGCCTGAACAATGAGCAGTTCTTC.

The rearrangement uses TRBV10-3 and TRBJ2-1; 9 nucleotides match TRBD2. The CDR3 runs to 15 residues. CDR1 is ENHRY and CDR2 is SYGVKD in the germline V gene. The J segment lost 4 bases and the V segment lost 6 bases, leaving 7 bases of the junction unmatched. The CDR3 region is CAISSLAGLYNEQFF. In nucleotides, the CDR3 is TGTGCCATCAGCTCACTAGCGGGCCTTTACAATGAGCAGTTCTTC.

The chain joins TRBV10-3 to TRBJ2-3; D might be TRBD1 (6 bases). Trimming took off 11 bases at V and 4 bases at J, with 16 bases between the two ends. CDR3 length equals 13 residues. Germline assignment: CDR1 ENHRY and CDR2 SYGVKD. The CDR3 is CAQSKGGPDTQYF. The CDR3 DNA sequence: TGTGCCCAAAGCAAAGGGGGACCAGATACGCAGTATTTT.

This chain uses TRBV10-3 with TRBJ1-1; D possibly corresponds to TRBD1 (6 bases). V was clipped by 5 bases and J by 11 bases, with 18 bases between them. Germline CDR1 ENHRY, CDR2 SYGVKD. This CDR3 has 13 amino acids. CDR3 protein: CAISPGQPEGAFF. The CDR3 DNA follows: TGTGCCATCAGTCCCGGACAGCCCGAAGGGGCTTTCTTT.

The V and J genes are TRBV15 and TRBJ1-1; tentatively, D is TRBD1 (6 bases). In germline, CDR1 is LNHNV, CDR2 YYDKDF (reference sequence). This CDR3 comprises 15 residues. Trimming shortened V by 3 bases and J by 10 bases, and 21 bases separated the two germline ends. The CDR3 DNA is TGTGCCACCAGCAGTGGGGGGCGGGGGGCAACACGAGCTTTCTTT. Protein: CATSSGGRGATRAFF.

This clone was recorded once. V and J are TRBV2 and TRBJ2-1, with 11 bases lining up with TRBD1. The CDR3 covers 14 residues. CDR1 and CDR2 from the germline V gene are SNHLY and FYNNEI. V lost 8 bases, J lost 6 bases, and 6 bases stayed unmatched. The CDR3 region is CASLDRGRFNEQFF. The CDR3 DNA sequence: TGTGCCAGCCTGGACAGGGGGCGCTTCAATGAGCAGTTCTTC.

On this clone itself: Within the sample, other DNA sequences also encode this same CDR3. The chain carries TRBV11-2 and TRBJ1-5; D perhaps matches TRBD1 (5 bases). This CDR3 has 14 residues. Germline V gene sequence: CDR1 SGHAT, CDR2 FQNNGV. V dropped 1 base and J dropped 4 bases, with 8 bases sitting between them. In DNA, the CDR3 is TGTGCCAGCAGCTTAGTTGGGGGGAATCAGCCCCAGCATTTT. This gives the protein CASSLVGGNQPQHF.

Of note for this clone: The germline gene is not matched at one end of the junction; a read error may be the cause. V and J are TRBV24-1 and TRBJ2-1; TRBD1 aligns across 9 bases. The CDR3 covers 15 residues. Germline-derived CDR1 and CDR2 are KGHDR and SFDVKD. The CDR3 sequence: CATCESGTGYNEQFF. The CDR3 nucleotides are TGTGCCACCTGTGAATCCGGGACAGGGTACAATGAGCAGTTCTTC.

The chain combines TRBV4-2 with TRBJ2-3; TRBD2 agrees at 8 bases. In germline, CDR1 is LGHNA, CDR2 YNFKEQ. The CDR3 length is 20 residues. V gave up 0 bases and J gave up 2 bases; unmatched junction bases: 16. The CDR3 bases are TGTGCCAGCAGCCAAGATAACACAGTCGTTGCGGGGGGTTACACAGATACGCAGTATTTT. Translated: CASSQDNTVVAGGYTDTQYF.

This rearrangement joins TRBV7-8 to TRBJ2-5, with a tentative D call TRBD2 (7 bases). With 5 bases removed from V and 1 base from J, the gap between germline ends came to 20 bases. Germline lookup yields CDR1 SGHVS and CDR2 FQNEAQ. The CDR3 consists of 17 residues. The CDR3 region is CASSPEIRGALQETQYF. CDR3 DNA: TGTGCCAGCAGCCCAGAAATACGGGGGGCCCTCCAAGAGACCCAGTACTTC. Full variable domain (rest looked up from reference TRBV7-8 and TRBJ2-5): GAGVSQSPRYKVAKRGQDVALRCDPISGHVSLFWYQQALGQGPEFLTYFQNEAQLDKSGLPSDRFFAERPEGSVSTLKIQRTQQEDSAVYLCASSPEIRGALQETQYFGPGTRLLVL.

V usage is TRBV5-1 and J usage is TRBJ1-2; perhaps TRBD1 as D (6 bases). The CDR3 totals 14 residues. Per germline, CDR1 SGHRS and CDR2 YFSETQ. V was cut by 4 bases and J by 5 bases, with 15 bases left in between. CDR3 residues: CASSLAGGQYGYTF. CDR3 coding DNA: TGCGCCAGCAGCCTGGCGGGGGGCCAATATGGCTACACCTTC.

The CDR3: CASRWGQGTSPLHF. The CDR3 DNA is TGCGCCAGCAGGTGGGGACAGGGGACTTCACCCCTCCACTTT. The rearrangement links TRBV5-1 to TRBJ1-6; the match to TRBD1 covers 10 bases. This CDR3 is 14 amino acids long. V was pared by 5 bases and J by 9 bases, with 5 bases of the junction left unmatched. Germline V gene sequence: CDR1 SGHRS, CDR2 YFSETQ. The whole variable domain, remainder taken from reference TRBV5-1 and TRBJ1-6, is KAGVTQTPRYLIKTRGQQVTLSCSPISGHRSVSWYQQTPGQGLQFLFEYFSETQRNKGNFPGRFSGRQFSNSRSEMNVSTLELGDSALYLCASRWGQGTSPLHFGNGTRLTVT.

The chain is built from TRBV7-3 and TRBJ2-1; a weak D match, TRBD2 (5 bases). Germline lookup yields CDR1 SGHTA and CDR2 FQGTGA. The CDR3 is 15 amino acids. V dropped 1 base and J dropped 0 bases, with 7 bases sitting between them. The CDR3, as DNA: TGTGCCAGCAGCTTAATGAGCGGCTCCTACAATGAGCAGTTCTTC. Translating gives CASSLMSGSYNEQFF.

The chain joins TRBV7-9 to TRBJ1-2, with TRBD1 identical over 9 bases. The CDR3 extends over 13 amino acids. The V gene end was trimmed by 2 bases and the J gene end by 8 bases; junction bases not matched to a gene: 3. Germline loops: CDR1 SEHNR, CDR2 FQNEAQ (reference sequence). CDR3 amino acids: CASSLRQGEGYTF. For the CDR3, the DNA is TGTGCCAGCAGCTTACGACAGGGGGAAGGCTACACCTTC.

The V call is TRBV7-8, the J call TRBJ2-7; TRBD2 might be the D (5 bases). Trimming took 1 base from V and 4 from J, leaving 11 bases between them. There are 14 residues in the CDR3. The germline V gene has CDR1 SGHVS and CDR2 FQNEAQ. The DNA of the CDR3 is TGTGCCAGCAGCTTAGAGGGAGCTGCATACGAGCAGTACTTC. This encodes CASSLEGAAYEQYF.

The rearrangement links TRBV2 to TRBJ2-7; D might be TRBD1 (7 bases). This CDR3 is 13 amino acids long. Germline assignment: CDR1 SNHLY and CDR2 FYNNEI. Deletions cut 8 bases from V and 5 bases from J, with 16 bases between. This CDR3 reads CASQGGLKDEQYF. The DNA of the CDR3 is TGTGCCAGCCAGGGGGGCCTCAAGGACGAGCAGTACTTC.

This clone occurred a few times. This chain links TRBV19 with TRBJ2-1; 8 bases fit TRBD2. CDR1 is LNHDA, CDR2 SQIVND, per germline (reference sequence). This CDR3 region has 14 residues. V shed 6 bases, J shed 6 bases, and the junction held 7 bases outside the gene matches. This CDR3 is CASRSTGRGNEQFF. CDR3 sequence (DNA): TGTGCCAGTAGATCCACCGGGAGGGGCAATGAGCAGTTCTTC.